This T cell receptor (beta chain) was obtained from a study of PD-1 blockade in classical Hodgkin lymphoma. Study as a whole: Each patient was given nivolumab 3 mg/kg through a vein every 2 weeks.

Using immunoSEQ multiplex PCR, the repertoire was profiled, and TCRdb retains in-frame clones only, with some absent. There are 89,000 or so clones in the sample; approximately 91% occur only once, and under 3% lies in the top ten. Overall study findings and caveats: The baseline diversity of complete responders showed similarity to that of newly diagnosed patients. The study reported lower baseline TCR diversity in newly diagnosed patients than in healthy donors. Researchers reported that CD4+ TCR diversity, though not CD8+, rose significantly by C4D1.

Every single patient, without exception, relapsed after autologous stem cell transplantation, and brentuximab vedotin exposure varied. Trimming took 0 bases from V and 0 from J, leaving 15 bases between them. Germline V gene data show CDR1 as LNHNV and CDR2 as YYDKDF (reference sequence). There are 18 residues in the CDR3. A word on this clone: What it binds is not known.

The clonotype comes from a human donor with classical Hodgkin lymphoma. The source material was peripheral blood mononuclear cells (PBMCs), sampled before the second cycle of nivolumab. This chain connects TRBV15 to TRBJ2-1, with D possibly being TRBD2 (6 bases). In DNA form, the CDR3 reads TGTGCCACCAGCAGAGATCCGGGCCCCGGGGGCTCCTACAATGAGCAGTTCTTC. Its translation is CATSRDPGPGGSYNEQFF.